This T cell receptor beta chain was captured by sequencing in a study of prognosis after radiotherapy for stage I lung cancer. Study outcomes and limitations: Lower Shannon entropy values were found after stereotactic body radiation therapy in patients who developed distant metastases.

This clonotype has a count of ten or more. Its target is unknown. Amplicons of TCR beta CDR3 were generated from genomic DNA by two-round multiplex PCR. Amplification in first-round PCR relied on primers specific to each TRBV and TRBJ gene. MiXCR, run by TCRdb on the multiplex PCR reads, gives a single entry per CDR3 protein. The table lists about 22,000 distinct CDR3 sequences, roughly 37% of them singletons. Unmatched junction bases numbered 2, after V lost 5 bases and J lost 1 base. The CDR3 extends over 14 amino acids. Germline CDR1 reads SGHTA; CDR2 reads FQGTGA. The sequence was collected from a donor at least 50 years old with non-small cell lung cancer. Sequences were derived from PBMCs, sampled before or after stereotactic body radiation therapy (not recorded which). This rearrangement joins TRBV7-3 to TRBJ1-1; 9 bases align to TRBD1. CDR3 protein: CASSLGQGNTEAFF. The CDR3 DNA is TGTGCCAGCAGCCTGGGACAGGGGAACACTGAAGCTTTCTTT.